This is a list of T cell receptor beta chains from one sample in a study of CD4 T cells in relation to SARS-CoV-2 and coronaviruses. Generated by immunoSEQ multiplex PCR, the TCRdb table keeps only in-frame clones and is missing some. The data hold tens of thousands of clones, with about 80% observed a single time. These receptors are not linked to any known antigen. The material sequenced was memory CD4+ T cells from PBMCs, cultured in vitro. The receptor source for this set is an adult with COVID-19. The CDR3 runs from the conserved cysteine through the conserved F or W. D genes are given only for firm matches. For some rows the clone size is stated as once, few or many, or as a class when expanded; others skip it.

v_call	d_call	j_call	clone_size	cdr3_nt	cdr3_aa
TRBV5-5	.	TRBJ1-6	.	TGTGCCAGCAGCCCACCCCCGGGACGTAGGGCTGGTTCACCCCTCCACTTT	CASSPPPGRRAGSPLHF
TRBV21-1	.	TRBJ2-1	.	TGTGCCAGCAGCAAAGGAGCATACAGGGCCCTTTCCTACAATGAGCAGTTCTTC	CASSKGAYRALSYNEQFF
TRBV4-1	TRBD1	TRBJ1-6	medium-sized	TGCGCCAGCAGCCAAGGCCCTGGACAGGGGGCGAAACTCCACTTT	CASSQGPGQGAKLHF
TRBV7-3	.	TRBJ2-1	few	TGTGCCAGCAGCCTGGCACCACTAGGAGCGTCCTTTGGGAACAATGAGCAGTTCTTC	CASSLAPLGASFGNNEQFF
TRBV4-2	.	TRBJ2-5	.	TGTGCCAGCAGCCAAGTCGGAGACCAAGAGACCCAGTACTTC	CASSQVGDQETQYF
TRBV5-4	TRBD2	TRBJ2-1	few	TGTGCCAGCAGCCGTACTAGCGTCTACAATGAGCAGTTCTTC	CASSRTSVYNEQFF
TRBV7-2	TRBD1	TRBJ2-3	.	TGTGCCAGCAGCTTAGGACAGGGGGCAGATACGCAGTATTTT	CASSLGQGADTQYF
TRBV2	TRBD1	TRBJ2-5	.	TGTGCCAGCAGTGAAGACAGGGGCCAAGAGACCCAGTACTTC	CASSEDRGQETQYF
TRBV5-1	.	TRBJ2-7	.	TGCGCCAGCAGCTTGAACGGGGGCCCATACGAGCAGTACTTC	CASSLNGGPYEQYF
TRBV5-6	TRBD1	TRBJ1-6	.	TGTGCCAGCAGCTTGGGACAGGGTAATAATTCACCCCTCCACTTT	CASSLGQGNNSPLHF
TRBV13	.	TRBJ2-3	once	TGTGCCAGCAGCTTAGAGGGAACAGATACGCAGTATTTT	CASSLEGTDTQYF
TRBV6-2/TRBV6-3	.	TRBJ2-2	.	TGTGCCAGCAGCCGCGTCCCAGGGTTCGCGAACACCGGGGAGCTGTTTTTT	CASSRVPGFANTGELFF
TRBV19	.	TRBJ2-7	few	TGTGCCAGTAGTACGTCGACTTTGACCTACGAGCAGTACTTC	CASSTSTLTYEQYF